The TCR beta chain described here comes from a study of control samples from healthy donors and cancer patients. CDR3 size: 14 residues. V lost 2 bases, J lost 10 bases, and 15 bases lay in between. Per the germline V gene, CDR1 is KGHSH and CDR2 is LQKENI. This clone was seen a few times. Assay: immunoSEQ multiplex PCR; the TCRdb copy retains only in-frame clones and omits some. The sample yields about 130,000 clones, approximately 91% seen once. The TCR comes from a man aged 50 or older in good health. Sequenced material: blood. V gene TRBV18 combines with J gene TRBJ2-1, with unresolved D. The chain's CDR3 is CASSPVSTIREQFF. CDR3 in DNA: TGTGCCAGCTCACCAGTGTCGACCATCAGGGAGCAGTTCTTC.